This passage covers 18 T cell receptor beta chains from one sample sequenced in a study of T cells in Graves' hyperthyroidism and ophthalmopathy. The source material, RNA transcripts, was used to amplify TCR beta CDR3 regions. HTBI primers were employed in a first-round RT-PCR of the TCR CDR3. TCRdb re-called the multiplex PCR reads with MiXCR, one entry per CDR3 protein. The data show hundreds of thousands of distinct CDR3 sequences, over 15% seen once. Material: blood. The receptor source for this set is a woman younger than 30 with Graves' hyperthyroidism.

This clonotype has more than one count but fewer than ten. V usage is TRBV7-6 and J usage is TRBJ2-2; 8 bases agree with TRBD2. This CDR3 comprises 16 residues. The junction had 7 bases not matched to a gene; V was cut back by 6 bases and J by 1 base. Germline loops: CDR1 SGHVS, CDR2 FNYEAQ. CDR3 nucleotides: TGTGCCAGCAGTTCCCAACTAGCGGAGAACACCGGGGAGCTGTTTTTT. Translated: CASSSQLAENTGELFF.

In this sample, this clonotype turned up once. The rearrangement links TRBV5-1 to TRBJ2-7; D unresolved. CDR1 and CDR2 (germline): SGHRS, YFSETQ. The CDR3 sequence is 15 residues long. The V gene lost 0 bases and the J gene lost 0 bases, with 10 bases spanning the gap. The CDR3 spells CASSLGFGVSYEQYF. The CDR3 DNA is TGCGCCAGCAGCTTGGGTTTCGGAGTCTCCTACGAGCAGTACTTC. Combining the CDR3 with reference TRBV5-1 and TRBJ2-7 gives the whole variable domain KAGVTQTPRYLIKTRGQQVTLSCSPISGHRSVSWYQQTPGQGLQFLFEYFSETQRNKGNFPGRFSGRQFSNSRSEMNVSTLELGDSALYLCASSLGFGVSYEQYFGPGTRLTVT.

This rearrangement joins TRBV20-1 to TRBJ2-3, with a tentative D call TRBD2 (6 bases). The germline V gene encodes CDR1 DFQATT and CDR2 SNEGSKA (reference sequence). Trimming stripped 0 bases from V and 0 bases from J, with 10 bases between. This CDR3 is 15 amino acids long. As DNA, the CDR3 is TGCAGTGCTAGAGAGGGACTGGCTAGCACAGATACGCAGTATTTT. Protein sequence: CSAREGLASTDTQYF.

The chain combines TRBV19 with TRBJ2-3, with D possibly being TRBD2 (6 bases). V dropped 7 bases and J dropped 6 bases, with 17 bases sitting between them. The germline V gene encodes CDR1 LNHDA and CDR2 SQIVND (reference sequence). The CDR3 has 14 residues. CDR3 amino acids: CASKVASESDTQYF. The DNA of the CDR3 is TGTGCCAGTAAAGTGGCTAGCGAGTCTGATACGCAGTATTTT.

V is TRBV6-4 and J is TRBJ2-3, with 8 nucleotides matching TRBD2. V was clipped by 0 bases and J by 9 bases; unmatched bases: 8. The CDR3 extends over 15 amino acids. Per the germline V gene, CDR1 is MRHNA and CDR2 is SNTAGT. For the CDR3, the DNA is TGTGCCAGCAGTGACTCGAGCGGCGGGGGGAACACGCAGTATTTT. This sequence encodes CASSDSSGGGNTQYF.

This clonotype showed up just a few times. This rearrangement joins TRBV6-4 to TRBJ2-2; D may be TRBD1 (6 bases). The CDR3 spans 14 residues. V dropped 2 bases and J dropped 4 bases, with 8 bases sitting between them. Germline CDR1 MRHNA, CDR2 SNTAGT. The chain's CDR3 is CASSDIGGTGELFF. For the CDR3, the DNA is TGTGCCAGCAGTGACATAGGGGGCACCGGGGAGCTGTTTTTT.

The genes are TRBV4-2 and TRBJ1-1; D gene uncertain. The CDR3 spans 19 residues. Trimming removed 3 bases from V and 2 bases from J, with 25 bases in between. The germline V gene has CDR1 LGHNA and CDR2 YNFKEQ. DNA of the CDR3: TGTGCCAGCAGCCAGCCCCCTAGAGGACCGGAGCTCCCAAACACTGAAGCTTTCTTT. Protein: CASSQPPRGPELPNTEAFF.

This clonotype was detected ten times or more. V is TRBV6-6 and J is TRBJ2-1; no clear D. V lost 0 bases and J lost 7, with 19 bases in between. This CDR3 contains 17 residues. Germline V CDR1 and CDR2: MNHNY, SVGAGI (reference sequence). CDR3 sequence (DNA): TGTGCCAGCAGTTACTCGACCGGTTTAGGGAATCCTAATGAGCAGTTCTTC. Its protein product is CASSYSTGLGNPNEQFF.

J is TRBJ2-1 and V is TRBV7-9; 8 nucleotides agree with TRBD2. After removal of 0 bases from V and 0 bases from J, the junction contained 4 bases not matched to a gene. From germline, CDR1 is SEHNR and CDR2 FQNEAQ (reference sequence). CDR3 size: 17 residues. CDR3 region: CASSLAELAVSYNEQFF. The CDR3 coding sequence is TGTGCCAGCAGCTTAGCTGAACTAGCGGTCTCCTACAATGAGCAGTTCTTC.

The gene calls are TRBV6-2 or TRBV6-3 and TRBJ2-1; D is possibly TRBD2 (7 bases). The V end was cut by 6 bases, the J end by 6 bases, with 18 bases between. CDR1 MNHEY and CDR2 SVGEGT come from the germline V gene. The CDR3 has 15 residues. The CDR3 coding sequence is TGTGCCAGCAGCCGAAGACTAGGGGGGGGCAATGAGCAGTTCTTC. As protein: CASSRRLGGGNEQFF.

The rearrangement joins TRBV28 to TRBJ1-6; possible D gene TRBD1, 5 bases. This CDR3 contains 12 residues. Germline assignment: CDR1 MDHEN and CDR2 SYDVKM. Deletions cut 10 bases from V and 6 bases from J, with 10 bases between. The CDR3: CATGGTNSPLHF. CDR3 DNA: TGTGCCACTGGGGGAACTAATTCACCCCTCCACTTT.

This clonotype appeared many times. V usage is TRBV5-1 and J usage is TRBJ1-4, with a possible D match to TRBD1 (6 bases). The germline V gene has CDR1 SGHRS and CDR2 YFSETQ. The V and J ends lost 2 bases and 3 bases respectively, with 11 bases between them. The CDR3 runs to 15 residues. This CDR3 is CASSLTGIPNEKLFF. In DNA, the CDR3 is TGCGCCAGCAGCTTAACAGGGATTCCTAATGAAAAACTGTTTTTT.

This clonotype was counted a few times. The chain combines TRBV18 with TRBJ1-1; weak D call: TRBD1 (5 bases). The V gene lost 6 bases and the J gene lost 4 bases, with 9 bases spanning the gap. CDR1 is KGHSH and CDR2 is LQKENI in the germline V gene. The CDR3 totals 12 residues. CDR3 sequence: CASSPGFTEAFF. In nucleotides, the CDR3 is TGTGCCAGCTCCCCAGGGTTCACTGAAGCTTTCTTT.

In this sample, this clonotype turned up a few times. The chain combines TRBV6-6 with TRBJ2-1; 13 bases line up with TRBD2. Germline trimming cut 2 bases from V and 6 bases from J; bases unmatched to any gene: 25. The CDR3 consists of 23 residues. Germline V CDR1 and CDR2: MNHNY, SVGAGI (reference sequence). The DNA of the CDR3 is TGTGCCAGCAGTTACCCGAGTCGTAGGACGGGAACTCGGACTAGCGGGAGTGTCAATGAGCAGTTCTTC. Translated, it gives CASSYPSRRTGTRTSGSVNEQFF.

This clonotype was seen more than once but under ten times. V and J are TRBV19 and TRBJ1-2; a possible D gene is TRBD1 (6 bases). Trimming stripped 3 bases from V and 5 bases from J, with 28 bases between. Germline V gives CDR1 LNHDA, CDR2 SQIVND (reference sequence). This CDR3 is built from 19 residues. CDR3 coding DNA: TGTGCCAGTAGTATGATGGGGGGGCAGGCAAACATCCGGATGTATGGCTACACCTTC. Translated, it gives CASSMMGGQANIRMYGYTF.

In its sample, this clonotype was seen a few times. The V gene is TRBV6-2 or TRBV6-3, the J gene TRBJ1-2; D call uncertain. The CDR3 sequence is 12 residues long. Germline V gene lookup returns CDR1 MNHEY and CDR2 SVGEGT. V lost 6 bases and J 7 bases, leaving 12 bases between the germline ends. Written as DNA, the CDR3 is TGTGCCAGCAGGCCCGACGAGGCTGGCTACACCTTC. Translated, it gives CASRPDEAGYTF.

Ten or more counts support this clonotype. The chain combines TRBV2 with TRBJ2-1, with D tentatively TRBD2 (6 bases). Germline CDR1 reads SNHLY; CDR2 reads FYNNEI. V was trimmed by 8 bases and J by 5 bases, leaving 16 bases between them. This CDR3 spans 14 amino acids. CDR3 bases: TGTGCCAGCCACCCGGTAAAGCGGGACAATGAGCAGTTCTTC. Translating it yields CASHPVKRDNEQFF.

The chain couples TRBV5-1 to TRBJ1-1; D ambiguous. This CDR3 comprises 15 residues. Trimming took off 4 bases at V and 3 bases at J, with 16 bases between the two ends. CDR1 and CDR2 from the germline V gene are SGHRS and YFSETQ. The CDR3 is CASSAETGSDTEAFF. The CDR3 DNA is TGCGCCAGCAGCGCAGAGACGGGTTCGGACACTGAAGCTTTCTTT.